Below are 14 T cell receptor beta chains sequenced from a single sample in a study of T cells in Graves' hyperthyroidism and ophthalmopathy. It was RNA transcripts that yielded the amplified TCR beta CDR3 regions. HTBI primers were the set used in a first-round RT-PCR of the TCR CDR3. TCRdb called the multiplex PCR reads again in MiXCR, with one record for every CDR3 protein. The sample consists of around 600,000 distinct CDR3 sequences, approximately 14% of them appearing once. Sequencing was carried out using blood. The receptors here all came from a woman in her late teens or twenties with Graves' ophthalmopathy.

There are many counts of this clonotype. The gene calls are TRBV18 and TRBJ2-3; the D gene is possibly TRBD1 (5 bases). Trimming took off 3 bases at V and 2 bases at J, with 12 bases between the two ends. The CDR3 runs 15 residues. CDR1 and CDR2 (germline): KGHSH, LQKENI. In DNA form, the CDR3 reads TGTGCCAGCTCACCGTTTCGACAGACCACAGATACGCAGTATTTT. Translated, it gives CASSPFRQTTDTQYF. The full variable domain, rest sourced from reference TRBV18 and TRBJ2-3, is NAGVMQNPRHLVRRRGQEARLRCSPMKGHSHVYWYRQLPEEGLKFMVYLQKENIIDESGMPKERFSAEFPKEGPSILRIQQVVRGDSAAYFCASSPFRQTTDTQYFGPGTRLTVL.

This sequence joins TRBV19 and TRBJ1-1; 8 positions match TRBD1. CDR3 length: 15 residues. Trimming at V came to 6 bases and at J to 1 base, leaving 7 bases not matched to a gene. The V gene's germline CDR1 is LNHDA and CDR2 SQIVND (reference sequence). DNA for the CDR3: TGTGCCAGTAGAAGAGGACAGGGCCGGAACACTGAAGCTTTCTTT. It yields the protein CASRRGQGRNTEAFF.

This chain's CDR3 is CSARARAEQPQHF. The DNA of the CDR3 is TGCAGTGCTAGGGCCAGGGCTGAGCAGCCCCAGCATTTT. The chain uses TRBV20-1 and TRBJ1-5, with D possibly TRBD1 on 5 matching bases. The CDR3 is made up of 13 amino acids. Per germline, CDR1 DFQATT and CDR2 SNEGSKA (reference sequence). V was trimmed by 3 bases and J by 7 bases, leaving 13 bases between them.

The chain employs TRBV12-3 or TRBV12-4 and TRBJ2-3; D may be TRBD2 (7 bases). CDR3 length equals 16 residues. The germline V and J ends were trimmed by 8 bases and 0 bases, with 18 bases remaining between them. CDR3 region: CASGGAGTTSTDTQYF. The DNA of the CDR3 is TGTGCCAGCGGGGGGGCAGGGACGACTAGCACAGATACGCAGTATTTT.

This sequence joins TRBV29-1 and TRBJ1-1, with TRBD1 matching 11 bases. The J segment lost 5 bases and the V segment lost 6 bases, leaving 8 bases of the junction unmatched. Germline CDR1 reads SQVTM; CDR2 reads ANQGSEA. This CDR3 has 14 amino acids. The CDR3 DNA is TGCAGCGTCCACGGACAGGGGGCCGGGACTGAAGCTTTCTTT. Its translation: CSVHGQGAGTEAFF. Full variable domain (missing parts from reference TRBV29-1 and TRBJ1-1): SAVISQKPSRDICQRGTSLTIQCQVDSQVTMMFWYRQQPGQSLTLIATANQGSEATYESGFVIDKFPISRPNLTFSTLTVSNMSPEDSSIYLCSVHGQGAGTEAFFGQGTRLTVV.

This clonotype was detected ten times or more. The chain links TRBV28 to TRBJ1-2; D is possibly TRBD1 (5 bases). The CDR3 loop spans 11 amino acids. The V end was cut by 7 bases, the J end by 2 bases, with 5 bases between. Looked up from germline, CDR1 is MDHEN and CDR2 is SYDVKM. This CDR3 is CASTGNYGYTF. The CDR3 DNA sequence: TGTGCCAGCACAGGGAACTATGGCTACACCTTC.

The chain couples TRBV19 to TRBJ1-6, with unresolved D. Looked up from germline, CDR1 is LNHDA and CDR2 is SQIVND (reference sequence). CDR3 length: 13 amino acids. With 7 bases removed from V and 10 bases from J, the gap between germline ends came to 14 bases. The CDR3 region is CASTLGGISPLHF. CDR3 nucleotides: TGTGCCAGTACCCTCGGCGGGATCTCACCCCTCCACTTT.

This clonotype was counted between two and nine times. The genes are TRBV27 and TRBJ2-7; a possible D gene is TRBD2 (6 bases). CDR1 is MNHEY and CDR2 is SMNVEV in the germline V gene (reference sequence). V lost 8 bases, J lost 2 bases, and 16 bases lay in between. This CDR3 comprises 14 residues. As DNA, the CDR3 is TGTGCCAGCGGCATAGGAGGGGTCCCCTACGAGCAGTACTTC. It yields the protein CASGIGGVPYEQYF.

Of note for this clonotype: A much larger clone sits a single nucleotide away, making a read error possible. CDR3 in DNA: TGTGCCAGCAGTGATAGTGGGGATACGCAGTATTTT. Translated: CASSDSGDTQYF. This chain links TRBV6-1 with TRBJ2-3; no clear D gene. Trimming removed 3 bases from V and 6 bases from J, with 7 bases in between. Germline loops: CDR1 MNHNS, CDR2 SASEGT. The CDR3 extends over 12 amino acids.

In its sample, this clonotype was seen many times. The chain is built from TRBV30 and TRBJ1-6; 7 positions agree with TRBD1. This CDR3 contains 15 residues. J gave up 3 bases and V 0 bases, and 2 bases lay outside the gene matches. Germline CDR1 reads GTSNPN; CDR2 reads SVGIG (reference sequence). CDR3 sequence reads: CAWSVGDSYNSPLHF. The CDR3 DNA reads TGTGCCTGGAGTGTAGGGGACAGCTATAATTCACCCCTCCACTTT.

This chain joins TRBV20-1 and TRBJ2-5; the match to TRBD1 covers 10 bases. The germline CDR1 and CDR2 sequences are DFQATT and SNEGSKA (reference sequence). Germline trimming cut 0 bases from V and 6 bases from J; bases unmatched to any gene: 13. CDR3 length equals 17 residues. The CDR3 loop is CSARDKGQGRFLKTQYF. In DNA, the CDR3 is TGCAGTGCTAGAGATAAGGGACAGGGGCGCTTCCTAAAGACCCAGTACTTC.

The chain carries TRBV27 and TRBJ1-6, with TRBD1 matching 8 bases. Germline loops: CDR1 MNHEY, CDR2 SMNVEV (reference sequence). The CDR3 is 20 amino acids. J was trimmed by 7 bases and V by 5 bases; bases with no gene match: 22. Written as DNA, the CDR3 is TGTGCCAGCAGTCACAAGAGGACAGGGTTCTTAATAGGGTTCAATTCACCCCTCCACTTT. It translates to CASSHKRTGFLIGFNSPLHF.

The chain recombines TRBV11-2 with TRBJ1-6; D might be TRBD1 (5 bases). Per germline, CDR1 SGHAT and CDR2 FQNNGV. The CDR3 is 16 residues long. V lost 0 bases to trimming and J lost 7 bases, with 13 bases between them. The DNA for the CDR3 is TGTGCCAGCAGCTTAGAGGGGGGTCGGGGGAATTCACCCCTCCACTTT. This codes for CASSLEGGRGNSPLHF.

This clonotype has a handful of counts. The chain recombines TRBV29-1 with TRBJ2-7; TRBD2 aligns across 13 bases. V shed 6 bases, J shed 2 bases, and the junction held 13 bases outside the gene matches. CDR1 is SQVTM and CDR2 is ANQGSEA in the germline V gene. The CDR3 is 17 residues long. The CDR3, as DNA: TGCAGCGTCCCCGGGACTAGCGGGGACGTAAGGCCCTACGAGCAGTACTTC. Its translation is CSVPGTSGDVRPYEQYF.